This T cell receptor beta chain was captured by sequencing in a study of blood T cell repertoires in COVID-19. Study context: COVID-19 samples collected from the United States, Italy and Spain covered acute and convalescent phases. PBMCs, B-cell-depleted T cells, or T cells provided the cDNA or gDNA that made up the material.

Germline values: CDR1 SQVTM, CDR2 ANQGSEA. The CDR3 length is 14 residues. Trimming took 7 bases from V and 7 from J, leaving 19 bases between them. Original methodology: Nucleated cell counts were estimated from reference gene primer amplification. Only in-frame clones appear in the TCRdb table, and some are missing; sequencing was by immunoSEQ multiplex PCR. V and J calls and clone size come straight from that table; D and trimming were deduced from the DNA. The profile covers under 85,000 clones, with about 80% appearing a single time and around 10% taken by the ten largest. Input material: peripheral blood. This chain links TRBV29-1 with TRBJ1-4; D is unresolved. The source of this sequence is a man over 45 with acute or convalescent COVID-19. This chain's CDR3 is CSASRQSDGEKLFF. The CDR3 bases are TGCAGCGCCTCGCGGCAGTCCGATGGTGAAAAACTGTTTTTT. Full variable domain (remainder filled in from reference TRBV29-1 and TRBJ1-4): SAVISQKPSRDICQRGTSLTIQCQVDSQVTMMFWYRQQPGQSLTLIATANQGSEATYESGFVIDKFPISRPNLTFSTLTVSNMSPEDSSIYLCSASRQSDGEKLFFGSGTQLSVL.